This T cell receptor (beta chain) was recovered during a study of shared clonotypes between healthy human individuals. Overall study context: The plates for each donor numbered three CD4 naive, three CD4 memory, two CD8 naive and one CD8 memory. Study-wide results and limits: Genetic and exposure-history diversity was limited by the few donors. The study found lower generation probabilities in non-shared clonotypes than in those shared by all four donors.

The germline gives CDR1 SGHAT, CDR2 FQNNGV. CDR3 size: 11 residues. V lost 6 bases, J lost 12 bases, and 12 bases lay in between. CD45RO negativity and positive selection for CCR7 defined naive CD8 cells, a population that excluded terminally differentiated effector memory CD45RA+ cells. On this clone itself: Its target is unknown.

The study ran the assay at deep level. Some clones are missing from TCRdb's copy, which holds only in-frame ones; the method was immunoSEQ multiplex PCR. This table holds 1.5 million to 2.5 million clones, roughly 94% found once. The source material was naive CD8+ T cells sorted from blood. The chain uses TRBV11-2 and TRBJ2-1; tentatively, D is TRBD2 (6 bases). This TCR was sampled from a man aged 18-30 years in good health. CDR3 loop: CASSPDGGQFF. CDR3 nucleotides: TGTGCCAGCAGTCCGGACGGGGGGCAGTTCTTC.